Each of the 25 T cell receptor beta chains below was sequenced from the same sample in a study of identical twins. Each CDR3 protein gets one entry after TCRdb re-called the 5' RACE reads with MiXCR. The profile shows 400,000 to 550,000 distinct CDR3 sequences, about 13% of them singletons. The sample was also reused in another study, on yellow fever vaccine responses in identical twins.

Sample: CD4+ T cells sorted from blood. These receptors originate from a woman between 18 and 29 years old in good health.

This clonotype was counted ten times or more. The chain has TRBV12-3 or TRBV12-4 and TRBJ1-5; 9 bases are shared with TRBD1. The CDR3 covers 14 residues. V lost 6 bases to trimming and J lost 8 bases; unmatched junction nucleotides: 8. For the CDR3, the DNA is TGTGCCAGCAGGAAGGGACAGGGTTTTGAGCCCCAGCATTTT. Its protein is CASRKGQGFEPQHF.

CDR3 amino acids: CASRAGTSVDTQYF. The CDR3 DNA is TGTGCCAGCAGGGCCGGGACTAGCGTGGATACGCAGTATTTT. The chain couples TRBV7-2 to TRBJ2-3, with 10 bases lining up with TRBD2. Germline CDR1 is SGHTA and CDR2 is FQGNSA. The CDR3 is 14 amino acids. Trimming cost V 6 bases and J 6 bases; bases outside gene matches: 6.

The chain combines TRBV20-1 with TRBJ2-5, with no clear D. V gave up 6 bases and J gave up 7 bases, with 18 bases separating them. This CDR3 is built from 13 residues. From germline, CDR1 is DFQATT and CDR2 SNEGSKA (reference sequence). The CDR3 here is CSAQPDRIGTQYF. The CDR3 DNA is TGCAGTGCCCAGCCCGACCGGATTGGGACCCAGTACTTC.

This clonotype was counted between two and nine times. The chain uses TRBV6-2 or TRBV6-3 and TRBJ2-1, with 10 nucleotides matching TRBD2. Germline CDR1 and CDR2: MNHEY and SVGEGT. V gave up 10 bases and J gave up 9 bases; unmatched junction bases: 6. The length of the CDR3 is 12 residues. CDR3 in amino acids: CAKTEREGEQFF. The CDR3 bases are TGTGCCAAGACCGAGCGGGAGGGTGAGCAGTTCTTC.

This clonotype was seen a few times. This chain uses TRBV7-6 with TRBJ2-1; D unclear. Trimming cost V 5 bases and J 2 bases, with 10 bases left between them. The CDR3 consists of 14 residues. The germline V gene encodes CDR1 SGHVS and CDR2 FNYEAQ. The CDR3 DNA reads TGTGCCAGCAGCCCCAGCCCCCCCTACAATGAGCAGTTCTTC. This encodes CASSPSPPYNEQFF.

This clonotype was seen ten or more times. V and J are TRBV11-2 and TRBJ2-1, with 7 bases matching TRBD1. The CDR3 is 16 amino acids. V shed 4 bases, J shed 7 bases, and the junction held 13 bases outside the gene matches. Germline V CDR1 and CDR2: SGHAT, FQNNGV. CDR3 sequence (DNA): TGTGCCAGCAGCTCGTTATCAGGGGGAAAGTATAATGAGCAGTTCTTC. This translates into CASSSLSGGKYNEQFF.

The rearrangement links TRBV27 to TRBJ2-7, with D perhaps matching TRBD1 (6 bases). The V and J ends lost 5 bases and 2 bases respectively, with 13 bases between them. Germline V CDR1 and CDR2: MNHEY, SMNVEV (reference sequence). The CDR3 contains 14 residues. CDR3 in amino acids: CASSPQQGPYEQYF. In nucleotides, the CDR3 is TGTGCCAGCAGTCCGCAACAGGGACCCTACGAGCAGTACTTC.

The rearrangement joins TRBV20-1 to TRBJ2-7, with D tentatively TRBD1 (5 bases). V gave up 6 bases and J gave up 3 bases, with 12 bases separating them. The CDR3 is 12 amino acids. The V gene's germline CDR1 is DFQATT and CDR2 SNEGSKA (reference sequence). CDR3 sequence: CSARPTVYEQYF. The CDR3 DNA reads as TGCAGTGCAAGGCCGACAGTCTACGAGCAGTACTTC.

This clonotype has at least ten counts. This chain joins TRBV12-3 or TRBV12-4 and TRBJ2-7, with D perhaps given as TRBD1 or TRBD2 (6 bases each). The V gene lost 7 bases and the J gene lost 1 base, with 17 bases spanning the gap. This CDR3 contains 15 residues. CDR3 bases: TGTGCCAGCAAATGGTCGGGGGCGGCATCCTACGAGCAGTACTTC. As protein: CASKWSGAASYEQYF.

In this sample, this clonotype turned up many times. V and J are TRBV7-6 and TRBJ1-4; the D is unclear. V lost 2 bases to trimming and J lost 7 bases, with 8 bases between them. Germline V gene data show CDR1 as SGHVS and CDR2 as FNYEAQ. The CDR3 length is 13 residues. The CDR3 spells CASSLIQGEKLFF. DNA for the CDR3: TGTGCCAGCAGCTTAATTCAAGGTGAAAAACTGTTTTTT.

This clonotype was detected many times. This chain joins TRBV12-3 or TRBV12-4 and TRBJ2-2; unclear D gene. CDR3 length: 16 amino acids. The ends were cut back, 5 bases at V and 0 bases at J, with 13 bases in the middle. The CDR3: CASSPEGPPNTGELFF. DNA of the CDR3: TGTGCCAGCAGTCCTGAAGGACCCCCGAACACCGGGGAGCTGTTTTTT.

DNA of the CDR3: TGCACCAGAGGACAGGATCACAATGAGCAGTTCTTC. It translates to CTRGQDHNEQFF. The chain recombines TRBV1 with TRBJ2-1; TRBD1, as called in the table, went unchecked against the DNA. TRBV1 constitutes a pseudogene. The CDR3 length is 12 residues.

This clonotype was seen more than once but under ten times. The chain carries TRBV3-1 and TRBJ2-7; D gene ambiguous. CDR1 and CDR2 (germline): LGHDT, YNNKEL (reference sequence). This CDR3 is built from 13 residues. V was clipped by 3 bases and J by 3 bases, with 9 bases between them. CDR3 residues: CASSHGSIYEQYF. The CDR3 coding sequence is TGTGCCAGCAGCCACGGCTCCATCTACGAGCAGTACTTC.

The J gene is TRBJ1-1, the V gene TRBV2; possible D gene TRBD1, 6 bases. CDR3 length equals 11 residues. V lost 5 bases, J lost 12 bases, and 13 bases lay in between. Germline V gives CDR1 SNHLY, CDR2 FYNNEI. The CDR3 loop reads CASSITGNTFF. The CDR3 DNA sequence: TGTGCCAGCAGTATCACAGGGAATACTTTCTTT.

V gene TRBV29-1 combines with J gene TRBJ1-2; D is possibly TRBD1 (6 bases). This CDR3 is built from 13 residues. Looked up from germline, CDR1 is SQVTM and CDR2 is ANQGSEA. The V end was cut by 4 bases, the J end by 4 bases, with 13 bases between. The CDR3 is CSVVRDTSYGYTF. In nucleotides, the CDR3 is TGCAGCGTTGTCCGGGACACCTCCTATGGCTACACCTTC.

The chain recombines TRBV11-1 with TRBJ2-5, with D maybe TRBD1 (6 bases). Trimming stripped 1 base from V and 5 bases from J, with 23 bases between. CDR3 length: 18 amino acids. CDR1 SGHAT and CDR2 FQDESV come from the germline V gene (reference sequence). The CDR3 nucleotides read TGTGCCAGCAGCTTAGGGTGGGGAACAGGGTCAAAACAGGAGACCCAGTACTTC. The encoded protein is CASSLGWGTGSKQETQYF.

This clonotype came up many times. The gene calls are TRBV12-3 or TRBV12-4 and TRBJ1-6; 7 bases align to TRBD1. CDR3 length: 13 amino acids. V trimming: 7 bases; J trimming: 10 bases; junction bases outside the gene matches: 7. The CDR3 region is CASTITGQSPLHF. DNA for the CDR3: TGTGCCAGCACCATTACGGGACAGTCACCCCTCCACTTT.

This clonotype has at least ten counts. The rearrangement joins TRBV7-2 to TRBJ2-3; D is unclear. Germline CDR1 and CDR2: SGHTA and FQGNSA. The CDR3 runs 14 residues. The ends were cut back, 3 bases at V and 2 bases at J, with 9 bases in the middle. CDR3 bases: TGTGCCAGCAGCTTTAACTTTCACACAGATACGCAGTATTTT. It codes for CASSFNFHTDTQYF.

This clonotype was counted at least ten times. This chain connects TRBV3-1 to TRBJ2-7; D is unclear. Looked up from germline, CDR1 is LGHDT and CDR2 is YNNKEL (reference sequence). V was shortened by 6 bases and J by 2 bases, with 20 bases between the two germline ends. This CDR3 comprises 16 residues. The CDR3 DNA is TGTGCCAGCAGACACACCTCCGGGCCGAAAACCTACGAGCAGTACTTC. Its protein product is CASRHTSGPKTYEQYF.

This chain connects TRBV20-1 to TRBJ2-7; 9 bases line up with TRBD2. J gave up 0 bases and V 1 base, and 13 bases lay outside the gene matches. Germline assignment: CDR1 DFQATT and CDR2 SNEGSKA (reference sequence). The CDR3 runs 18 residues. CDR3 residues: CSARGPLAGLVNSYEQYF. The CDR3, as DNA: TGCAGTGCTAGAGGTCCTCTAGCGGGACTCGTAAACTCCTACGAGCAGTACTTC.

This clonotype has only a few counts. The chain is built from TRBV20-1 and TRBJ2-7; D gene ambiguous. CDR3 length: 11 amino acids. V was clipped by 5 bases and J by 3 bases, with 8 bases between them. Per the germline V gene, CDR1 is DFQATT and CDR2 is SNEGSKA (reference sequence). The CDR3 nucleotides are TGCAGTGCTCGGGCCCTCTACGAGCAGTACTTC. Amino acids: CSARALYEQYF.

This clonotype came up a few times. The CDR3 region is CASSPAGNSYGYTF. DNA of the CDR3: TGTGCCAGCAGTCCAGCGGGGAATTCCTATGGCTACACCTTC. This chain links TRBV28 with TRBJ1-2; D remains unclear. The germline V gene has CDR1 MDHEN and CDR2 SYDVKM. The CDR3 is 14 amino acids. V gave up 5 bases and J gave up 4 bases, with 14 bases separating them.

This clonotype was counted a single time. The rearrangement links TRBV7-6 to TRBJ2-3; 11 bases match TRBD2. After removal of 5 bases from V and 0 bases from J, the junction contained 13 bases not matched to a gene. Per germline, CDR1 SGHVS and CDR2 FNYEAQ. The CDR3 loop spans 19 amino acids. CDR3 bases: TGTGCCAGCAGCAGGCTAGCGGGGGGAGCATCGGGTAGCACAGATACGCAGTATTTT. This gives the protein CASSRLAGGASGSTDTQYF.

V gene TRBV7-8 combines with J gene TRBJ2-2; D is unclear. This CDR3 is 17 amino acids long. Looked up from germline, CDR1 is SGHVS and CDR2 is FQNEAQ. The V and J ends lost 5 bases and 1 base respectively, with 17 bases between them. In DNA, the CDR3 is TGTGCCAGCAGCGCAAACCGTGTACCGGGGAACACCGGGGAGCTGTTTTTT. Its translation is CASSANRVPGNTGELFF.

This rearrangement joins TRBV10-3 to TRBJ1-1; 7 nucleotides line up with TRBD1. In germline, CDR1 is ENHRY, CDR2 SYGVKD. The length of the CDR3 is 15 residues. V lost 6 bases to trimming and J lost 0 bases; unmatched junction nucleotides: 7. CDR3: CAIRRQGPMNTEAFF. CDR3 sequence (DNA): TGTGCCATCAGAAGACAGGGCCCCATGAACACTGAAGCTTTCTTT.